A selection of T cell receptor beta chains follows, all from one sample in a study of response to subunit inactivated influenza vaccine. TCRdb independently ran MiXCR on the RT-PCR reads; one entry per CDR3 protein. The sample holds about 170,000 distinct CDR3 sequences, approximately 12% seen once. These records were also assigned to another study, of T cells expressing NK-cell markers.

Sample: CD8+ T cells sorted from PBMCs, taken roughly 12 days after vaccination. These receptor sequences come from a man in his fifties who received an inactivated influenza vaccine. Both conserved end residues are part of each CDR3. A D gene is named only where the DNA matches it firmly. For some rows the clone size is stated as once, few or many, or as a class when expanded; others skip it.

j_call d_call clone_size v_call cdr3_nt cdr3_aa
TRBJ2-7 NA NA TRBV5-5 TGTGCCAGCAGCTACGCCCCAGCCTACGAGCAGTACTTC CASSYAPAYEQYF
TRBJ2-5 NA NA TRBV6-1 TGTGCCAGCTTGGGGGCAACGTGGAACCAAGAGACCCAGTACTTC CASLGATWNQETQYF
TRBJ2-1 NA few TRBV21-1 TGTGCCAGCGAGATAAACTACAATGAGCAGTTCTTC CASEINYNEQFF
TRBJ1-1 NA NA TRBV14 TGTGCCAGCAGCCAAGATTCCGGGAGGCGCACTGAAGCTTTCTTT CASSQDSGRRTEAFF
TRBJ2-1 TRBD2 few TRBV11-1 TGTGCCAGCAGCTTTACGATGACTAGCGGGAGCTCCTACAATGAGCAGTTCTTC CASSFTMTSGSSYNEQFF
TRBJ2-5 NA few TRBV14 TGTGCCAGCAGCCAAGAAGCAGAGGACCAGTACTTC CASSQEAEDQYF
TRBJ2-3 TRBD2 few TRBV18 TGTGCCAGCTCACCATACGGACTAGCGGGGGGCCACACAGATACGCAGTATTTT CASSPYGLAGGHTDTQYF
TRBJ2-7 NA many TRBV7-2 TGTGCCAGCAGCTTAGTCCAGGCCTACGAGCAGTACTTC CASSLVQAYEQYF
TRBJ2-3 NA many TRBV5-1 TGCGCCAGCAGCGGACATCGAGGGACAGATACGCAGTATTTT CASSGHRGTDTQYF
TRBJ2-3 NA few TRBV28 TGTGCCAGCAGTTGGCCGGTTAGTTCAGATACGCAGTATTTT CASSWPVSSDTQYF
TRBJ2-1 NA NA TRBV7-9 TGTGCCAGCAGCTTAGTAGAAAACAATGAGCAGTTCTTC CASSLVENNEQFF
TRBJ1-1 NA NA TRBV29-1 TGCAGCGTTGAATCAAGTAAGAGCACTGAAGCTTTCTTT CSVESSKSTEAFF
TRBJ1-6 NA NA TRBV21-1 TGTGCCAGCAGCGCCCCGAATACTGGTTCACCCCTCCACTTT CASSAPNTGSPLHF
TRBJ2-1 TRBD2 few TRBV7-6 TGTGCCAGCAGCTTAGCTTTAGCGGGAGAAGTCTACAATGAGCAGTTCTTC CASSLALAGEVYNEQFF
TRBJ1-2 NA NA TRBV11-2 TGTGCCAGCAGCTTAATCCTGACGGGGCAGGGGCCGGGAGGCTACACCTTC CASSLILTGQGPGGYTF
TRBJ2-2 NA few TRBV12-3/TRBV12-4 TGTGCCAGCCAACGCACCGGGGAGCTGTTTTTT CASQRTGELFF
TRBJ2-3 TRBD2 many TRBV29-1 TGCAGCGTTGAACTAGCGGGAGTGGAAGATACGCAGTATTTT CSVELAGVEDTQYF
TRBJ2-1 NA NA TRBV20-1 TGCAGTGCTAGACCCCCCACAGGGCTTTACAATGAGCAGTTCTTC CSARPPTGLYNEQFF
TRBJ1-6 NA few TRBV6-1 TGTGCCAGCAGGCACGACCAAGGAGTTGATTCACCCCTCCACTTT CASRHDQGVDSPLHF
TRBJ2-1 TRBD2 NA TRBV11-1 TGTGCCAGCAGCTTAGGCCCCGGAGGGACTAGCGGTTACAATGAGCAGTTCTTC CASSLGPGGTSGYNEQFF
TRBJ2-3 NA NA TRBV12-3/TRBV12-4 TGTGCCAGCTTGGGTTGGCAACAGGGTACGCAGTATTTT CASLGWQQGTQYF
TRBJ2-7 TRBD1 many TRBV5-1 TGCGCCAGCAGCTTTACAGGGGTCTACGAGCAGTACTTC CASSFTGVYEQYF
TRBJ1-1 NA NA TRBV14 TGTGCCAGCAGCCAAGACCCCGGGGCTCTGTGGGCTTTCTTT CASSQDPGALWAFF
TRBJ2-3 NA NA TRBV10-1 TGCGCCAGCAGTGAGTGGGGGACTGCCCCTAGCACAGATACGCAGTATTTT CASSEWGTAPSTDTQYF
TRBJ2-1 NA NA TRBV5-1 TGCGCCAGCAGCTTATATCATGGCGTTGGTGATGAGCAGTTCTTC CASSLYHGVGDEQFF
TRBJ2-3 TRBD2 few TRBV7-2 TGTGCCAGCAGCACAATAGCGGGGCCAAGCACAGATACGCAGTATTTT CASSTIAGPSTDTQYF
TRBJ1-6 NA NA TRBV14 TGTGCCAGCAGCCAAGAAGGGGGAGGGGATTCACCCCTCCACTTT CASSQEGGGDSPLHF
TRBJ1-4 NA NA TRBV11-1 TGTGCCAGCAGCTTAGGCAGGACACCGGTTGCAACTAATGAAAAACTGTTTTTT CASSLGRTPVATNEKLFF
TRBJ2-7 NA few TRBV5-6 TGTGCCAGCAGCGGGGACTCAACCTACGAGCAGTACTTC CASSGDSTYEQYF
TRBJ2-5 NA many TRBV28 TGTGCCAGCATTCCCAGTACAGTCCGAGGGACCCAGTACTTC CASIPSTVRGTQYF